This TCR beta chain came from a study of shared clonotypes between healthy human individuals (dated by TCRdb to the early 2020s). With regard to the full study: The cohort comprised a couple of women and three men aged 18 to 49 years. For each donor, CD4 naive and CD4 memory were each run on three plates, CD8 naive on two plates, and CD8 memory on one plate. To estimate repertoire size and how much clonotype sharing occurs between individuals, the study deeply sequenced the blood TCR repertoires of five healthy adults. Different laboratories and diverse techniques were used to prepare libraries and sequence TCR repertoires, to increase sequencing depth and limit assay-specific biases. Between about 0.8 and 9.5 billion PBMCs per donor were obtained by leukapheresis. Beyond this particular receptor, the publication reports: Even with the large sequencing depth, rarefaction of the sorted-subset datasets indicated that sequencing was incomplete. Based on pairwise subsampling, the degree of clonotype sharing among donors was expected to be affected by sequencing depth. Higher generation probabilities were observed for clonotypes shared by all four sorted-subset donors than for non-shared clonotypes. Only blood was sampled, and tissue TCR repertoires likely differ from those in blood. Estimated clonotype richness was generally larger for naive than for memory subsets. Because the study included only a small number of donors, the genetic and exposure-history diversity represented was limited. Across several donors, about 5.2% of naive CD4, over 3% of naive CD8, roughly 2.2% of memory CD4, and roughly 0.41% of memory CD8 clonotypes were shared.

Via the germline V gene, CDR1 is SGHDN and CDR2 FVKESK. Trimming at the junction amounts to 0 bases on V and 14 bases on J, and the germline ends lie 11 bases apart. Inclusive of the bounding cysteine and phenylalanine, the CDR3 is 12 residues long. Solely the CDR3 DNA is kept, with 36 bases framed from the first base. In the case of this clone: The antigen it binds to is not known. It has no much larger one-base neighbor in the sample; base qualities were not kept.

Donors were healthy HIV-negative adults with no recently reported acute infections or vaccinations. Every donor was a Caucasian adult living in Nashville, Tennessee, USA. CD4+ T cells were enriched through magnetic negative selection, after which naive cells were positively selected on CD45RA and the remaining negative fraction served as the memory subset. Blood was obtained by leukapheresis, after which PBMCs were separated by Ficoll-Histopaque density gradient centrifugation and cryopreserved in liquid nitrogen vapor phase. Purity and quantity of every magnetically sorted T cell population were checked by analytical flow cytometry. Genomic DNA was isolated from each sorted fraction and quantified by UV absorbance on a Nanodrop 2000c. Using the deep immunoSEQ assay, TCR CDR3 regions were amplified from genomic DNA by multiplex PCR. For each cell subset, the extracted genomic DNA was distributed evenly across all wells of several immunoSEQ 96-well plates, and each plate served as one replicate. For sorted subsets, 150 to 250 ng genomic DNA, equal to 30,000 or so T cell genomes, was loaded into each replicate PCR. Purified libraries were measured with a Qubit 3.0 fluorometer, size-checked on a Bioanalyzer 2100, and measured again with the KAPA Library Quantification kit. Every immunoSEQ 96-well plate was sequenced on a separate single-read 150-cycle Illumina NextSeq 550 flow cell. The study's own analysis went as follows. The immunoSEQ output contained only junctional sequences without quality scores, so filtering could not match that applied to full-length reads. To assign V/J genes and CDR3, sequences were annotated using PyIR, a Python wrapper for IgBLAST v1.9, with IMGT germline references. Reads were removed for weak V/J assignments (E-value above 1e-6), missing CDR3, stop codons, out-of-frame junctions, or ambiguous translated residues. A V3J clonotype was defined by an identical inferred V gene, J gene, and CDR3 amino acid sequence. The percentage overlap between two repertoires was calculated by dividing the number of shared unique clonotypes by the size of the smaller repertoire. RTK rarefaction, the Chao1 estimator, and Recon v2.1 estimates of unobserved clonotypes were used to assess repertoire richness. OLGA was used to compute generation probabilities for all TCRbeta clonotypes that the gDNA method yielded from a few donors. TCRdb limited this immuneACCESS table to in-frame rearrangements with V and J called. A share of clones is missing; checked studies link under half to unresolved V genes, and the rest is unexplained. The DNA gave D and trimming, while V, J and clone size come from that table. The sample includes 2 million to 2.5 million clones, with approximately 96% observed a single time. About 0.13% of the sample is held by the ten biggest clonotypes.

The sequencing input was naive CD4+ T cells sorted from blood. The cell subset or site label on this specimen signifies: CD45RA+ positively selected. Here the chain combines TRBV14 and TRBJ2-4; the D gene is perhaps TRBD1, on 5 matching bases. This clonotype originated in a man between 18 and 29 years old in good health. The CDR3: CASSQEQGPKYF. The sequenced DNA: TGTGCCAGCAGCCAAGAGCAGGGCCCGAAGTACTTC.